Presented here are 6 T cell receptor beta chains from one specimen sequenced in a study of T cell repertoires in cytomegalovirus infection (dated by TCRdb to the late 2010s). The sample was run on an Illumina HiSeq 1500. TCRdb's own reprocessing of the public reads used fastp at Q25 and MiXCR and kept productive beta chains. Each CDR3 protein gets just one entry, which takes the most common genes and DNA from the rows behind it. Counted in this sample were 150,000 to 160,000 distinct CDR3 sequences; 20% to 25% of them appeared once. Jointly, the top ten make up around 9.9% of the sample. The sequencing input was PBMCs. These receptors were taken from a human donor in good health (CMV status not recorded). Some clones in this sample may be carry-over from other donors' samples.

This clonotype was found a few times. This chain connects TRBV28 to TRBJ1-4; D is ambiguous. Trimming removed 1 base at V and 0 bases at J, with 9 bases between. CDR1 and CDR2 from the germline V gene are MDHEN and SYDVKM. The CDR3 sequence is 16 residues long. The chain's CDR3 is CASSLLQPSTNEKLFF. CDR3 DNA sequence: TGTGCCAGCAGTTTATTACAGCCGTCAACTAATGAAAAACTGTTTTTT.

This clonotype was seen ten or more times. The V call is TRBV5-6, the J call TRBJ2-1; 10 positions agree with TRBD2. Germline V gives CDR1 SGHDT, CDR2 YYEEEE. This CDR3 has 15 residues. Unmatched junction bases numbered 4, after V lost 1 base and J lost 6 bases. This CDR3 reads CASSLTSGIFNEQFF. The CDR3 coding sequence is TGTGCCAGCAGCTTGACTAGCGGGATTTTCAATGAGCAGTTCTTC.

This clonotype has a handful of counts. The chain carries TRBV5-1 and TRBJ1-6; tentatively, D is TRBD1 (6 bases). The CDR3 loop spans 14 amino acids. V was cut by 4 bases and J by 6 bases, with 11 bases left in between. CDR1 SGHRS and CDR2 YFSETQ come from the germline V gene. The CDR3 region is CASSPGQINSPLHF. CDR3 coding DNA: TGCGCCAGCAGCCCGGGACAAATTAATTCACCCCTCCACTTT. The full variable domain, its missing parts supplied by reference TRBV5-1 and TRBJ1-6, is KAGVTQTPRYLIKTRGQQVTLSCSPISGHRSVSWYQQTPGQGLQFLFEYFSETQRNKGNFPGRFSGRQFSNSRSEMNVSTLELGDSALYLCASSPGQINSPLHFGNGTRLTVT.

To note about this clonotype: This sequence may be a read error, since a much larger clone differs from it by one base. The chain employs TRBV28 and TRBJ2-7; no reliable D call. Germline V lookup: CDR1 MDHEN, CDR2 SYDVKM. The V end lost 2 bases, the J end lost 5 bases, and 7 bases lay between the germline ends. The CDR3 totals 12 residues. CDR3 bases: TGTGCCAGCAGTTTACTGGGAAACGAGCAGTACTTC. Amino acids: CASSLLGNEQYF.

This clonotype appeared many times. Written as DNA, the CDR3 is TGTGCCAGCAGCTTATCTGGGACAGGGCGCTACGAGCAGTACTTC. As protein: CASSLSGTGRYEQYF. V usage is TRBV7-2 and J usage is TRBJ2-7, with 9 bases fitting TRBD1. J lost 3 bases, V lost 2 bases, and 5 bases had no gene match. This CDR3 spans 15 amino acids. Germline values: CDR1 SGHTA, CDR2 FQGNSA.

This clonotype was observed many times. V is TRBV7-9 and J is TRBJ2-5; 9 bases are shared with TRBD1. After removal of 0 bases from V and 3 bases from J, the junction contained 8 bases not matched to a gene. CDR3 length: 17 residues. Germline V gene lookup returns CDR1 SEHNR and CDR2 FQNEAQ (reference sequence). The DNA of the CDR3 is TGTGCCAGCAGCTTAGCGAAGGGGGGACAGGGAGAAGAGACCCAGTACTTC. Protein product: CASSLAKGGQGEETQYF. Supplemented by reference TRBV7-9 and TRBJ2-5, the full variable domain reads DTGVSQNPRHKITKRGQNVTFRCDPISEHNRLYWYRQTLGQGPEFLTYFQNEAQLEKSRLLSDRFSAERPKGSFSTLEIQRTEQGDSAMYLCASSLAKGGQGEETQYFGPGTRLLVL.